This T cell receptor (beta chain) was sequenced during a study of CD8 T cells in cerebrospinal fluid in Alzheimer's disease. Considering frequency, this clonotype is medium-sized. Reprocessing the 10x single-cell sequencing reads, TCRdb reports a single entry for every CDR3 protein and omits DNA. The data show 800 or so distinct CDR3 sequences, and the top ten clones hold roughly an eighth. Sequences were obtained from cerebrospinal fluid. The receptor's source is a human donor with Parkinson's disease.

The CDR3 sequence is CASSPTQGENGYTF. V and J are TRBV5-1 and TRBJ1-2; TCRdb selects TRBD1, and the lack of DNA leaves this call unchecked. CDR1 SGHRS and CDR2 YFSETQ come from the germline V gene. The CDR3 has 14 residues.